This entry describes one T cell receptor beta chain. Its matching antigen is unknown. This entry is derived from a study of T cell repertoires in cytomegalovirus infection. TCRdb fed the reads into MiXCR, producing one record per CDR3 protein. The profile shows about 770,000 distinct CDR3 sequences, roughly 29% of them singletons. V lost 1 base, J lost 7 bases, and 15 bases lay in between. The CDR3 extends over 15 amino acids. The V gene's germline CDR1 is SGHRS and CDR2 YFSETQ. This receptor was identified in a human donor in good health (CMV status not recorded). Some clones in this sample may be carry-over from other donors' samples. The sequencing here drew on cultured CD8+ T cells from PBMCs, taken from culture after CMV antigen stimulation. The rearrangement uses TRBV5-1 and TRBJ2-1; the D is unclear. CDR3 sequence: CASSLYPVGENEQFF. DNA for the CDR3: TGCGCCAGCAGCTTGTACCCCGTCGGCGAGAATGAGCAGTTCTTC.